The rows below give T cell receptor beta chains drawn from one sample of a study of tumor-infiltrating lymphocytes in primary liver carcinoma. TCRdb re-derived calls from the multiplex PCR reads in MiXCR, one entry per CDR3 protein. The sample holds fewer than 400,000 distinct CDR3 sequences, 55% to 65% seen once. Sequencing was performed on peripheral blood. These receptors all stem from a man aged 35 to 55 with primary liver carcinoma and hepatitis B virus infection. Both conserved end residues are part of each CDR3. Each record gives: V gene, J gene, D gene, clone size, CDR3 protein, CDR3 DNA. A D gene is named only where the DNA matches it firmly. A clone size is listed for some rows: how often the clone was seen (once, few, many), or a class if it is expanded.

v_call: TRBV12-3/TRBV12-4; j_call: TRBJ1-3; d_call: NA; clone_size: many; cdr3_aa: CASSLIAGNTIYF; cdr3_nt: TGTGCCAGCAGTTTAATAGCTGGAAACACCATATATTTT
v_call: TRBV28; j_call: TRBJ1-5; d_call: NA; clone_size: few; cdr3_aa: CASSPGLRQPQHF; cdr3_nt: TGTGCCAGCAGTCCCGGGCTTCGGCAGCCCCAGCATTTT
v_call: TRBV4-3; j_call: TRBJ1-4; d_call: NA; clone_size: NA; cdr3_aa: CASIQDLLRSERLFF; cdr3_nt: TGCGCCAGCATCCAAGATCTACTCAGGTCAGAAAGACTGTTTTTT
v_call: TRBV19; j_call: TRBJ1-5; d_call: NA; clone_size: NA; cdr3_aa: CASNGGGENQPQHF; cdr3_nt: TGTGCCAGTAATGGAGGGGGGGAAAATCAGCCCCAGCATTTT
v_call: TRBV12-3/TRBV12-4; j_call: TRBJ2-6; d_call: NA; clone_size: many; cdr3_aa: CASSLLWGIAGANVLTF; cdr3_nt: TGTGCCAGCAGTTTACTATGGGGGATAGCCGGGGCCAACGTCCTGACTTTC
v_call: TRBV6-1; j_call: TRBJ1-5; d_call: NA; clone_size: NA; cdr3_aa: CASSASIGSNQPQHF; cdr3_nt: TGTGCCAGCAGTGCCTCTATAGGGAGTAATCAGCCCCAGCATTTT
v_call: TRBV6-6; j_call: TRBJ1-1; d_call: NA; clone_size: NA; cdr3_aa: CASSYAAMNTEAFF; cdr3_nt: TGTGCCAGCAGTTACGCTGCCATGAACACTGAAGCTTTCTTT
v_call: TRBV12-3/TRBV12-4; j_call: TRBJ2-3; d_call: NA; clone_size: once; cdr3_aa: CVSSARQGGGTDTQYF; cdr3_nt: TGTGTCAGCAGTGCCAGACAGGGAGGGGGCACAGATACGCAATATTTT
v_call: TRBV6-2/TRBV6-3; j_call: TRBJ1-5; d_call: NA; clone_size: NA; cdr3_aa: CASSLRRQAQPQHF; cdr3_nt: TGTGCCAGCAGCCTACGTCGACAGGCCCAGCCCCAACATTTT
v_call: TRBV5-1; j_call: TRBJ2-6; d_call: NA; clone_size: few; cdr3_aa: CASSLVASGANVLTF; cdr3_nt: TGCGCCAGCAGCTTGGTAGCCTCTGGGGCCAACGTCCTGACTTTC
v_call: TRBV29-1; j_call: TRBJ2-5; d_call: NA; clone_size: NA; cdr3_aa: CSVEFPSTQETQYF; cdr3_nt: TGCAGCGTTGAATTCCCATCCACCCAAGAGACCCAGTACTTC
v_call: TRBV6-1; j_call: TRBJ1-1; d_call: NA; clone_size: many; cdr3_aa: CASRRAGNTEAFF; cdr3_nt: TGTGCCAGCAGACGGGCGGGGAACACTGAAGCTTTCTTT
v_call: TRBV6-2/TRBV6-3; j_call: TRBJ1-5; d_call: NA; clone_size: NA; cdr3_aa: CASRNPGGRPQHF; cdr3_nt: TGTGCCAGCAGAAACCCTGGGGGGCGGCCCCAGCATTTT
v_call: TRBV12-3/TRBV12-4; j_call: TRBJ1-1; d_call: NA; clone_size: many; cdr3_aa: CASSLQGTEAFF; cdr3_nt: TGTGCCAGCAGTTTACAGGGGACTGAAGCTTTCTTT
v_call: TRBV5-6; j_call: TRBJ2-1; d_call: TRBD2; clone_size: NA; cdr3_aa: CASSMLSGRHNEQFF; cdr3_nt: TGTGCCAGCAGCATGCTTAGCGGGAGACACAATGAGCAGTTCTTC
v_call: TRBV6-2/TRBV6-3; j_call: TRBJ2-1; d_call: NA; clone_size: many; cdr3_aa: CASSVLRGQFF; cdr3_nt: TGTGCCAGCTCTGTCCTACGGGGGCAGTTCTTC
v_call: TRBV6-6; j_call: TRBJ2-1; d_call: NA; clone_size: NA; cdr3_aa: CASSYSLAAWSRRYNEQFF; cdr3_nt: TGTGCCAGCAGTTACTCGCTCGCAGCGTGGTCCCGGAGATACAATGAGCAGTTCTTC
v_call: TRBV7-9; j_call: TRBJ2-5; d_call: TRBD2; clone_size: few; cdr3_aa: CASSFTSGGEGTQYF; cdr3_nt: TGTGCCAGCAGCTTCACTAGCGGGGGCGAAGGGACCCAGTACTTC
v_call: TRBV6-6; j_call: TRBJ1-1; d_call: TRBD1; clone_size: few; cdr3_aa: CASSRDSHTEAFF; cdr3_nt: TGTGCCAGCAGTAGGGACAGTCACACTGAAGCTTTCTTT
v_call: TRBV5-6; j_call: TRBJ1-2; d_call: NA; clone_size: many; cdr3_aa: CASSGRDVEHGYTF; cdr3_nt: TGTGCCAGCAGCGGCCGGGACGTCGAGCATGGCTACACCTTC
v_call: TRBV4-3; j_call: TRBJ2-7; d_call: NA; clone_size: NA; cdr3_aa: CASSQGQRYEQYF; cdr3_nt: TGTGCCAGCAGCCAAGGACAGCGCTACGAGCAGTACTTC
v_call: TRBV30; j_call: TRBJ2-1; d_call: TRBD2; clone_size: NA; cdr3_aa: CAWSVGLVHNEQFF; cdr3_nt: TGTGCCTGGAGCGTCGGACTAGTTCACAATGAGCAGTTCTTC
v_call: TRBV6-5; j_call: TRBJ1-4; d_call: TRBD1; clone_size: many; cdr3_aa: CASSYATGGEEKLFF; cdr3_nt: TGTGCCAGCAGTTATGCGACAGGGGGCGAAGAAAAACTGTTTTTT
v_call: TRBV12-3/TRBV12-4; j_call: TRBJ2-5; d_call: TRBD1; clone_size: NA; cdr3_aa: CARSSWDREAQYF; cdr3_nt: TGTGCCAGGAGTTCCTGGGACAGGGAGGCCCAGTACTTC
v_call: TRBV3-1; j_call: TRBJ2-6; d_call: TRBD2; clone_size: NA; cdr3_aa: CASSQKLAGASGANVLTF; cdr3_nt: TGTGCCAGCAGCCAAAAACTAGCGGGAGCCTCTGGGGCCAACGTCCTGACTTTC
v_call: TRBV24-1; j_call: TRBJ2-6; d_call: NA; clone_size: NA; cdr3_aa: CATSDPTGISGANVPTF; cdr3_nt: TGTGCCACCAGTGACCCAACAGGGATCTCTGGGGCCAACGTCCCGACTTTC
v_call: TRBV5-1; j_call: TRBJ2-3; d_call: TRBD2; clone_size: NA; cdr3_aa: CASSPLAGLTDTQYF; cdr3_nt: TGCGCCAGCAGCCCCTTAGCGGGTCTCACAGATACGCAGTATTTT
v_call: TRBV11-2; j_call: TRBJ1-1; d_call: NA; clone_size: NA; cdr3_aa: CASSLDVGMNIEAFF; cdr3_nt: TGTGCCAGCAGCTTAGATGTGGGGATGAACATTGAAGCTTTCTTT
v_call: TRBV5-1; j_call: TRBJ2-1; d_call: NA; clone_size: NA; cdr3_aa: CASSLLEYNEQFF; cdr3_nt: TGCGCCAGCAGCTTGTTGGAATACAATGAGCAGTTCTTC
v_call: TRBV4-1; j_call: TRBJ2-7; d_call: NA; clone_size: many; cdr3_aa: CASSPGSSVSPFEQYF; cdr3_nt: TGCGCCAGCAGCCCCGGATCTTCCGTTTCCCCTTTCGAGCAGTACTTC
v_call: TRBV11-2; j_call: TRBJ2-1; d_call: TRBD2; clone_size: NA; cdr3_aa: CPSSLYPTSLAGVNNEQFF; cdr3_nt: TGTCCCAGCAGCTTGTATCCGACCAGTCTAGCGGGAGTAAACAATGAGCAGTTCTTC
v_call: TRBV5-6; j_call: TRBJ2-5; d_call: NA; clone_size: few; cdr3_aa: CASSSDSQGTQYF; cdr3_nt: TGTGCCAGCAGCTCAGACAGCCAAGGGACCCAGTACTTC
v_call: TRBV6-2/TRBV6-3; j_call: TRBJ2-7; d_call: NA; clone_size: once; cdr3_aa: CAGSLGPQAYEQYF; cdr3_nt: TGTGCCGGCAGTTTGGGACCCCAAGCCTACGAGCAGTACTTC
v_call: TRBV24-1; j_call: TRBJ2-1; d_call: TRBD2; clone_size: few; cdr3_aa: CATSPGGPGDEQFF; cdr3_nt: TGTGCCACCAGTCCGGGAGGGCCTGGAGATGAGCAGTTCTTC
v_call: TRBV6-5; j_call: TRBJ2-7; d_call: NA; clone_size: many; cdr3_aa: CASSYRQGGEQYF; cdr3_nt: TGTGCCAGCAGTTACCGGCAGGGGGGCGAGCAGTACTTC
v_call: TRBV6-2/TRBV6-3; j_call: TRBJ2-1; d_call: TRBD2; clone_size: many; cdr3_aa: CASSDFSGRADEQFF; cdr3_nt: TGTGCCAGCAGTGACTTTAGCGGGAGGGCTGATGAGCAGTTCTTC
v_call: TRBV2; j_call: TRBJ2-6; d_call: TRBD1; clone_size: NA; cdr3_aa: CASRDRNSGANVLTF; cdr3_nt: TGTGCCAGCAGGGACAGGAATTCTGGGGCCAACGTCCTGACTTTC
v_call: TRBV11-3; j_call: TRBJ2-2; d_call: NA; clone_size: NA; cdr3_aa: CASSLAQSTGELSF; cdr3_nt: TGTGCCAGCAGTTTAGCCCAGAGCACCGGGGAGCTGTCTTTT
v_call: TRBV12-3/TRBV12-4; j_call: TRBJ2-7; d_call: NA; clone_size: NA; cdr3_aa: CASSFSAYEEYF; cdr3_nt: TGTGCCAGCAGTTTCTCGGCCTACGAAGAGTACTTC
v_call: TRBV2; j_call: TRBJ2-2; d_call: NA; clone_size: few; cdr3_aa: CASSGMGAPGELFF; cdr3_nt: TGTGCCAGCAGTGGTATGGGGGCGCCCGGGGAGCTGTTTTTT
v_call: TRBV4-2; j_call: TRBJ2-7; d_call: NA; clone_size: many; cdr3_aa: CASSLSADGTYEQYF; cdr3_nt: TGTGCCAGCAGCCTTTCCGCGGACGGGACCTACGAGCAGTACTTC
v_call: TRBV6-2/TRBV6-3; j_call: TRBJ2-7; d_call: TRBD2; clone_size: NA; cdr3_aa: CASSYTRRGDSYEQYF; cdr3_nt: TGTGCCAGCAGTTACACCAGACGGGGGGACTCCTACGAGCAGTACTTC
v_call: TRBV7-9; j_call: TRBJ1-3; d_call: NA; clone_size: NA; cdr3_aa: CASSSMRPEVRNSGNTIYF; cdr3_nt: TGTGCCAGCAGCTCAATGCGCCCTGAGGTCCGAAACTCTGGAAACACCATATATTTT
v_call: TRBV11-3; j_call: TRBJ1-6; d_call: NA; clone_size: NA; cdr3_aa: CASSSRQGFGSPLHF; cdr3_nt: TGTGCCAGCAGCTCGCGGCAGGGTTTCGGGTCACCCCTCCACTTT
v_call: TRBV4-1; j_call: TRBJ2-2; d_call: NA; clone_size: once; cdr3_aa: CASSQGGVKTGEMFF; cdr3_nt: TGCGCCAGCAGCCAAGGCGGGGTAAAAACCGGGGAGATGTTTTTT
v_call: TRBV11-2; j_call: TRBJ2-1; d_call: TRBD2; clone_size: many; cdr3_aa: CASSLLSGPYNEQFF; cdr3_nt: TGTGCCAGCAGCTTACTTAGCGGGCCCTACAATGAGCAGTTCTTC
v_call: TRBV4-3; j_call: TRBJ2-2; d_call: NA; clone_size: once; cdr3_aa: CASNQDRYGELFF; cdr3_nt: TGCGCCAGCAACCAAGATAGGTACGGGGAGCTGTTTTTT
v_call: TRBV4-2; j_call: TRBJ2-7; d_call: TRBD1; clone_size: NA; cdr3_aa: CASGQRTGNSYEQYF; cdr3_nt: TGTGCCAGCGGCCAACGGACAGGTAACTCCTACGAGCAATACTTC
v_call: TRBV5-4; j_call: TRBJ2-5; d_call: TRBD1; clone_size: NA; cdr3_aa: CASGQKDRGGETQYF; cdr3_nt: TGTGCCAGCGGCCAAAAGGACAGGGGGGGGGAGACCCAGTACTTC
v_call: TRBV6-1; j_call: TRBJ2-1; d_call: TRBD1; clone_size: NA; cdr3_aa: CTSRGQGRGSYNEQFF; cdr3_nt: TGTACCAGCAGGGGACAGGGACGAGGCTCCTACAATGAGCAGTTCTTC
v_call: TRBV28; j_call: TRBJ2-1; d_call: NA; clone_size: NA; cdr3_aa: CASTPGLGVYNEQFF; cdr3_nt: TGTGCCAGCACCCCAGGGCTAGGGGTCTACAATGAGCAGTTCTTC
v_call: TRBV28; j_call: TRBJ2-7; d_call: NA; clone_size: few; cdr3_aa: CASSFREQYF; cdr3_nt: TGTGCCAGCAGTTTTAGGGAGCAGTACTTC
v_call: TRBV6-2/TRBV6-3; j_call: TRBJ1-2; d_call: NA; clone_size: NA; cdr3_aa: CASRDGTDYGYTF; cdr3_nt: TGTGCCAGCAGGGATGGGACGGACTATGGCTACACCTTC
v_call: TRBV4-3; j_call: TRBJ1-5; d_call: NA; clone_size: many; cdr3_aa: CASSPGQGYQPQHF; cdr3_nt: TGCGCCAGCAGCCCGGGGCAGGGATATCAGCCCCAGCATTTT
v_call: TRBV2; j_call: TRBJ2-3; d_call: NA; clone_size: NA; cdr3_aa: CACSPRDSNTDTQYF; cdr3_nt: TGTGCCTGCAGTCCCCGGGACTCCAACACAGATACGCAGTATTTT
v_call: TRBV6-5; j_call: TRBJ2-5; d_call: TRBD1; clone_size: many; cdr3_aa: CASSRLGQSRETQYF; cdr3_nt: TGTGCCAGCAGTCGCTTGGGACAGTCCCGAGAGACCCAGTACTTC
v_call: TRBV12-1; j_call: TRBJ1-2; d_call: NA; clone_size: NA; cdr3_aa: CASMVRGGYGYTF; cdr3_nt: TGTGCCAGCATGGTCAGGGGAGGGTATGGCTACACCTTC
v_call: TRBV30; j_call: TRBJ2-6; d_call: NA; clone_size: NA; cdr3_aa: CAWRTSGANVLTF; cdr3_nt: TGTGCCTGGAGGACCTCTGGAGCCAACGTCCTGACTTTC
v_call: TRBV11-3; j_call: TRBJ2-7; d_call: TRBD1; clone_size: NA; cdr3_aa: CASSLDGNRGREQYF; cdr3_nt: TGTGCCAGCAGCTTAGATGGTAATAGGGGGCGAGAGCAGTACTTC